This T cell receptor (beta chain) is from a study of lymphopenia after photon versus proton radiotherapy. The V gene lost 0 bases and the J gene lost 0 bases, with 10 bases spanning the gap. The germline gives CDR1 SGHRS, CDR2 YFSETQ. The CDR3 is 16 amino acids. Using immunoSEQ multiplex PCR, the repertoire was profiled, and TCRdb retains in-frame clones only, with some absent. The sample records some 27,000 clones, roughly 86% being singletons. The J gene is TRBJ1-3, the V gene TRBV5-1; unclear D gene. The receptor comes from a man aged 50-60 years with gastric cancer. The sequencing used peripheral blood, collected from a patient treated with photon-based radiotherapy. The CDR3 DNA follows: TGCGCCAGCAGCTTGGCGGGCACTGACTCTGGAAACACCATATATTTT. The encoded protein is CASSLAGTDSGNTIYF. Full variable domain (remainder filled in from reference TRBV5-1 and TRBJ1-3): KAGVTQTPRYLIKTRGQQVTLSCSPISGHRSVSWYQQTPGQGLQFLFEYFSETQRNKGNFPGRFSGRQFSNSRSEMNVSTLELGDSALYLCASSLAGTDSGNTIYFGEGSWLTVV.